The rows below give T cell receptor beta chains drawn from one sample of a study of CXCR4 blockade with PD-1 therapy in pancreatic cancer. Some clones are missing from TCRdb's copy, which holds only in-frame ones; the method was immunoSEQ multiplex PCR. The data show 5,000 or so clones, approximately 48% seen once. Sequenced sample: tumor tissue. The receptors here all came from a human donor with pancreatic ductal adenocarcinoma. The conserved cysteine and the conserved F or W are not part of the CDR3 here. The D gene is left open where the match is weak. Clone size is not always given. Where it is, it says once, few, many or a class for expanded clones.

>TRBV30|NA|NA|9|TRBJ1-2
AWSLGNGYT
>TRBV5-1|NA|NA|12|TRBJ1-1
ASSFGPGQTEAF
>TRBV28|NA|few|12|TRBJ1-5
ASFPGGGNQPQH
>TRBV7-6|NA|NA|12|TRBJ2-4
ASSLKGTNNIQY
>TRBV9|NA|NA|14|TRBJ2-1
ASSVDPYGGVNEQF
>TRBV19|NA|NA|12|TRBJ1-3
ASSILSSGNTIY
>TRBV5-1|NA|NA|13|TRBJ2-3
ASSLQPTYEDTQY
>TRBV18|NA|NA|12|TRBJ2-6
ASLPPDGANVLT
>TRBV18|NA|NA|13|TRBJ2-2
ASSPPNRDTGELF
>TRBV29-1|NA|NA|11|TRBJ2-1
SASSNRENEQF
>TRBV18|TRBD1|once|13|TRBJ2-7
ASSPRTGGGDEQY
>TRBV18|NA|NA|16|TRBJ1-1
ASSPRKTPGFVNTEAF
>TRBV12-5|TRBD1|NA|13|TRBJ1-4
ASGLIDRGPEKLF
>TRBV11-3|TRBD1|few|13|TRBJ1-1
ASSFLSSGGREAF
>TRBV18|NA|NA|15|TRBJ1-1
ASSPTPPKSMNTEAF
>TRBV5-1|NA|few|12|TRBJ1-1
ASSLVWGNTEAF
>TRBV28|TRBD1|NA|14|TRBJ2-3
ASWPHSTGQTNTQY
>TRBV27|NA|few|12|TRBJ2-6
ASTSPGGANVLT
>TRBV6-8|NA|medium-sized|12|TRBJ1-1
ASSYRGRNTEAF
>TRBV28|NA|few|10|TRBJ1-6
AWGGLDSPLH
>TRBV18|NA|NA|11|TRBJ2-7
ASSPLGSYEQY
>TRBV19|NA|NA|15|TRBJ2-3
ASNPPSEQGYTDTQY
>TRBV15|TRBD1|NA|16|TRBJ2-1
ATSLSSWGQVSYNEQF
>TRBV12-2|NA|few|14|TRBJ1-1
ASGKGWGRGYTEAF
>TRBV18|TRBD1|NA|13|TRBJ2-7
ASSPPGTGGYEQY
>TRBV11-3|TRBD2|NA|14|TRBJ2-2
ASRRTSGANTGELF
>TRBV6-8|TRBD2|NA|13|TRBJ2-3
ASSQLAGGTDTQY
>TRBV19|NA|NA|14|TRBJ1-4
ASSMRGSATNEKLF
>TRBV14|NA|NA|15|TRBJ2-7
ASSQEGGWTGSYEQY
>TRBV18|TRBD1|NA|13|TRBJ1-3
ASSPTGVSGNTIY
>TRBV19|TRBD1|few|15|TRBJ2-3
ASQYHSGQGAADTQY
>TRBV18|NA|NA|11|TRBJ1-2
ASAEGGSYGYT
>TRBV29-1|NA|NA|11|TRBJ2-2
SVGFSNTGELF
>TRBV19|NA|NA|13|TRBJ2-1
ASTWTVSSYNEQF
>TRBV6-8|TRBD2|few|12|TRBJ2-7
ASSLGLGAYEQY
>TRBV7-7|TRBD2|NA|14|TRBJ2-7
ASSQDIAGASYEQY
>TRBV5-1|TRBD2|NA|13|TRBJ2-7
ASSLTAGWEGEQY
>TRBV30|TRBD2|NA|14|TRBJ2-5
AWSLPTPLAEETQY
>TRBV11-3|TRBD1|NA|12|TRBJ1-4
ASSRPGGEEKLF
>TRBV4-1|NA|NA|12|TRBJ1-2
ASSQESADYGYT
>TRBV6-8|NA|NA|13|TRBJ1-6
ASTRDEGSNSPLH
>TRBV7-1|TRBD1|many|12|TRBJ1-1
ASSPGGSNTEAF
>TRBV9|NA|NA|12|TRBJ2-7
ASRETGHSYEQY
>TRBV6-8|NA|NA|12|TRBJ2-1
ASTLGRKSNEQF
>TRBV30|NA|NA|15|TRBJ2-2
AWSVLFRGTNTGELF
>TRBV18|NA|NA|11|TRBJ1-1
ASSPSRGTEAF
>TRBV6-7|NA|few|11|TRBJ1-1
ASSSGWNTEAF
>TRBV9|NA|NA|10|TRBJ1-1
ASSEAKAEAF
>TRBV9|NA|few|12|TRBJ2-3
ASIRGEIADTQY
>TRBV28|NA|NA|11|TRBJ1-1
ASSLPANTEAF
>TRBV11-3|NA|medium-sized|12|TRBJ1-3
ASSESSSGNTIY
>TRBV14|TRBD1|NA|14|TRBJ1-1
ASSHPGQGARTEAF
>TRBV28|NA|NA|12|TRBJ1-1
ASKRTTVNTEAF
>TRBV6-4|TRBD1|NA|13|TRBJ2-1
ASSYEATGGHEQF
>TRBV29-1|TRBD2|NA|11|TRBJ2-5
SVRLAGRETQY
>TRBV29-1|NA|NA|11|TRBJ1-1
SVVAGGGTEAF